This T cell receptor (beta chain) came from a study of blood T cell repertoires in COVID-19. Study as a whole: Nucleic acid was either cDNA or gDNA, and it came from T cells, B-cell-depleted T cells, or PBMCs.

Germline loops: CDR1 MGHDK, CDR2 SYGVNS. The J segment lost 7 bases and the V segment lost 11 bases, leaving 16 bases of the junction unmatched. The CDR3 has 14 amino acids. The repertoire was sequenced with immunoSEQ multiplex PCR; TCRdb's copy has only in-frame clones and lacks some. The sample records 65,000 to 90,000 clones, about 90% being singletons. V is TRBV25-1 and J is TRBJ2-7, with 8 bases aligning to TRBD2. The receptor comes from a human donor in a cohort sampled during active COVID-19. Sequenced input: peripheral blood. CDR3 region: CAYKTGGPRGEQYF. In DNA, the CDR3 is TGTGCCTATAAAACGGGGGGGCCTCGGGGTGAGCAGTACTTC.